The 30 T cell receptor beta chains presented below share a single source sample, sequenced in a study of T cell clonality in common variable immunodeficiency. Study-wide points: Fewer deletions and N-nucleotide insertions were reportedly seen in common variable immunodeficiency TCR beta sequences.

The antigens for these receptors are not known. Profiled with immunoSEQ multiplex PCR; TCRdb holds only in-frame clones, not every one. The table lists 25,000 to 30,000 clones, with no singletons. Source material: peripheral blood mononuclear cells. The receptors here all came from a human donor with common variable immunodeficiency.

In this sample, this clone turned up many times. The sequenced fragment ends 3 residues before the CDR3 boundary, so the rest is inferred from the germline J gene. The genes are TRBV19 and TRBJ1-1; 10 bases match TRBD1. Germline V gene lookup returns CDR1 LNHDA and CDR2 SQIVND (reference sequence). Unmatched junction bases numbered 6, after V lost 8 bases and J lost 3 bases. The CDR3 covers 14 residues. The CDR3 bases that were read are TGTGCCAGTCTTCCGGGACAGGGGTACACTGAA. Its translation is CASLPGQGYTE. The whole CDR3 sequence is CASLPGQGYTEAFF.

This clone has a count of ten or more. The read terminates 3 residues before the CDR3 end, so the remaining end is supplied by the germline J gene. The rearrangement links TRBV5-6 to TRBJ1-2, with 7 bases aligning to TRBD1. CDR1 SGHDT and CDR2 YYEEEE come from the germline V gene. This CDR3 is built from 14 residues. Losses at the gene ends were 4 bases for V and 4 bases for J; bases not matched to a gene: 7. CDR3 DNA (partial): TGTGCCAGCAGCACGACAGGGCGCGGCTATGGC. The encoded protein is CASSTTGRGYG. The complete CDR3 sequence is CASSTTGRGYGYTF.

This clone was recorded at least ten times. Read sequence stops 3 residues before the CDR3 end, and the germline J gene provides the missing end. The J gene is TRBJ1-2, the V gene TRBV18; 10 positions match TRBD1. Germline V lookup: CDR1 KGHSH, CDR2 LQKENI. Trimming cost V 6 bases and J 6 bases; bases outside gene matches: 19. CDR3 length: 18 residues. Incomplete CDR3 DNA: TGTGCCAGCTCCCTCACCCAACCTAGACAGGGGGCTATGAATGGC. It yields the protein CASSLTQPRQGAMNG. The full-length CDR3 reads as CASSLTQPRQGAMNGYTF.

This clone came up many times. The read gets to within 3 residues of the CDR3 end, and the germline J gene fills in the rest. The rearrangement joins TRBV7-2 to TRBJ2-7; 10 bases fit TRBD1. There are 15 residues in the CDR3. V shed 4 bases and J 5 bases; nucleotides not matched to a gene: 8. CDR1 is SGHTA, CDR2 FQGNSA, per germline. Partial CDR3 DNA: TGTGCCAGCAGCTGGGGGGGACAGGGGTCCCACGAG. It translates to CASSWGGQGSHE. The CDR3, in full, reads CASSWGGQGSHEQYF.

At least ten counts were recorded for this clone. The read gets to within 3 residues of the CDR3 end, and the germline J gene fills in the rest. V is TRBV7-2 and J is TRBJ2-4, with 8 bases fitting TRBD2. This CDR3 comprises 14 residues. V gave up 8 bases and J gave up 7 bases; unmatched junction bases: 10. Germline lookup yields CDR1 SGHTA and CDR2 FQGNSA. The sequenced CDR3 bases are TGTGCCAGCGGCCCCCTGGGACTAGGGAACATT. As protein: CASGPLGLGNI. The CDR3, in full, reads CASGPLGLGNIQYF.

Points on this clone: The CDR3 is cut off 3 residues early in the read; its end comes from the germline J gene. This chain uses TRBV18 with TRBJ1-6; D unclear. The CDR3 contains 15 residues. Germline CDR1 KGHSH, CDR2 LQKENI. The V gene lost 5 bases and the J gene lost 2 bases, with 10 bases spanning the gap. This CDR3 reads CASSELPPYNSPLHF. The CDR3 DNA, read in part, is TGTGCCAGCTCAGAACTACCGCCCTATAATTCACCC.

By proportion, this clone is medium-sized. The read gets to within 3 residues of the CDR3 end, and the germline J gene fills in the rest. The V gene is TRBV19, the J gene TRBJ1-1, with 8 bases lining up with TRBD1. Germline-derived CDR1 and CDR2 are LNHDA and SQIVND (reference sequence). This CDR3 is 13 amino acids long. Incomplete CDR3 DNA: TGTGCCAGTAGTAGGGGTTGGGACAGGGAA. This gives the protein CASSRGWDRE. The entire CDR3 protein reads CASSRGWDREAFF.

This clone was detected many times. CDR3 residues: CASSSPQGAVGYEQFF. CDR3 DNA (partial): TGTGCCAGCAGTTCACCACAGGGGGCGGTAGGGTATGAG. The J gene is TRBJ2-1, the V gene TRBV12-3 or TRBV12-4; 9 bases agree with TRBD1. The read ends 3 residues before the CDR3 terminus; that terminus is restored from the germline J gene. V lost 4 bases, J lost 8 bases, and 12 bases stayed unmatched. The CDR3 has 16 residues.

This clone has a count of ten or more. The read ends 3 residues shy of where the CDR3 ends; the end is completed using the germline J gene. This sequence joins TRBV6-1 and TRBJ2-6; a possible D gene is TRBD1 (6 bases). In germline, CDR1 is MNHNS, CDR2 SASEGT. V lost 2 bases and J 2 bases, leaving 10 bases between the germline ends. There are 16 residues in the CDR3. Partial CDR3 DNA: TGTGCCAGCAGTGAACATAAGGGGGCTGGGGCCAACGTC. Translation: CASSEHKGAGANV. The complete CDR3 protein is CASSEHKGAGANVLTF.

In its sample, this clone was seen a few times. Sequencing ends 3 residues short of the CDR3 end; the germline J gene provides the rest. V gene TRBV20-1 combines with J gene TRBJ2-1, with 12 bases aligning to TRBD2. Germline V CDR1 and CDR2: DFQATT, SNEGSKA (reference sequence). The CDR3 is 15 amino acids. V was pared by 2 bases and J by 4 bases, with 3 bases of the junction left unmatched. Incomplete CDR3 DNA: TGCAGTGCTAGAAGACTAGCGGGGGCTTACAATGAG. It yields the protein CSARRLAGAYNE. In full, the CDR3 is CSARRLAGAYNEQFF.

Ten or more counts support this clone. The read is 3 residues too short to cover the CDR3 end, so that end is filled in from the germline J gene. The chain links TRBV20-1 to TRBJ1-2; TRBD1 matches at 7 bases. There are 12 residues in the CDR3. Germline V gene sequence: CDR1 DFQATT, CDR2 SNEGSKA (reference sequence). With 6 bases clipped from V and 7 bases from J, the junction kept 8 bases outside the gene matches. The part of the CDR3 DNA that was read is TGCAGTGCCGAGGGACAGTATGCTGGC. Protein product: CSAEGQYAG. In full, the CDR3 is CSAEGQYAGYTF.

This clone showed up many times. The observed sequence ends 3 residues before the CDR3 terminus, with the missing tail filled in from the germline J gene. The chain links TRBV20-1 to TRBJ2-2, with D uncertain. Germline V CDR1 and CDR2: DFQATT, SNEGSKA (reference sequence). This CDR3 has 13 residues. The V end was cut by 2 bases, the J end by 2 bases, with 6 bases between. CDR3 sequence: CSARSRNTGELFF. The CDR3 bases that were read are TGCAGTGCTAGATCTAGAAACACCGGGGAG.

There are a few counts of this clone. CDR3 DNA (partial): TGTGCCAGCAGCTATCGCGTGGGGGGGGGCAACGAG. This codes for CASSYRVGGGNE. The whole CDR3 reads CASSYRVGGGNEQYF. The rearrangement joins TRBV11-2 to TRBJ2-7; D may be TRBD2 (7 bases). The CDR3 extends 3 residues past the end of the read, so its final part is completed from the germline J gene. The CDR3 totals 15 residues. Trimming took 4 bases from V and 5 from J, leaving 18 bases between them. In germline, CDR1 is SGHAT, CDR2 FQNNGV.

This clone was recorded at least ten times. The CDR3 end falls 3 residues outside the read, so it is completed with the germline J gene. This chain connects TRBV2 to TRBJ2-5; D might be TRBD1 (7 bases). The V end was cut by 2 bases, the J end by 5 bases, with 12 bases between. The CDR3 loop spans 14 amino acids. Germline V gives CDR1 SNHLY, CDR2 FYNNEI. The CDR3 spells CASSERAGGETQYF. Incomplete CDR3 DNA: TGTGCCAGCAGTGAACGCGCAGGGGGGGAGACC.

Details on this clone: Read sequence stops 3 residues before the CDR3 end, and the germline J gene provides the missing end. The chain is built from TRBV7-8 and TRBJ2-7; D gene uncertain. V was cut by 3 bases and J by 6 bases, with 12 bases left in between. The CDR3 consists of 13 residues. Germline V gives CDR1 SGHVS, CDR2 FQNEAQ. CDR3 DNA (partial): TGTGCCAGCAGCTTCGGTAAATGGTCCGAG. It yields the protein CASSFGKWSE. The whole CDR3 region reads CASSFGKWSEQYF.

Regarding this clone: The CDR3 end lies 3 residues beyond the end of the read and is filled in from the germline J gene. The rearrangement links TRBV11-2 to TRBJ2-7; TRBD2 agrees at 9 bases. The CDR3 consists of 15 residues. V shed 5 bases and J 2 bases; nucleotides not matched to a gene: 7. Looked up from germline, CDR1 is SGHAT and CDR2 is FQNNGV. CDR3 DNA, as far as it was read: TGTGCCAGCAGCCCTGCGGCGGGAGGGCCCTACGAG. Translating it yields CASSPAAGGPYE. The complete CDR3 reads CASSPAAGGPYEQYF.

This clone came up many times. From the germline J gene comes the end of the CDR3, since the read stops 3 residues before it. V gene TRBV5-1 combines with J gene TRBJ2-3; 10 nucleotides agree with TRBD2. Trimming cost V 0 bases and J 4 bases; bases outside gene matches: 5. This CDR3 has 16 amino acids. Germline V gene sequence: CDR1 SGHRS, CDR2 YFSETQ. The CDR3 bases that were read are TGCGCCAGCAGCTTGGGCCGGGGACTAGCGTCAGATACG. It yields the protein CASSLGRGLASDT. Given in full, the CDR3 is CASSLGRGLASDTQYF.

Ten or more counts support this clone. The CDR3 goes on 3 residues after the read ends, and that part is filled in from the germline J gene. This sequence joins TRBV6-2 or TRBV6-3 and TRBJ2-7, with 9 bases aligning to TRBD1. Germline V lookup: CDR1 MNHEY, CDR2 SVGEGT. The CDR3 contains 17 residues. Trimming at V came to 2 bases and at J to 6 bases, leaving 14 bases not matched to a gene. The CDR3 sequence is CASSYTSIPGQGFEQYF. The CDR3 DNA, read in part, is TGTGCCAGCAGTTACACATCAATCCCGGGACAGGGATTCGAG.

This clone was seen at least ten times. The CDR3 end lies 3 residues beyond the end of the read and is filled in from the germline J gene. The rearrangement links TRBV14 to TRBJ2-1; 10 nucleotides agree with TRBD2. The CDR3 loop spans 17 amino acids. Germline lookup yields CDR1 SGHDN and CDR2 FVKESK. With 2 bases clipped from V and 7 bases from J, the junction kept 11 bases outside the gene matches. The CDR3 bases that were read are TGTGCCAGCAGCCAACTGGCTTTAGCGGGAGGTTTAAATGAG. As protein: CASSQLALAGGLNE. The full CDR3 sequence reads CASSQLALAGGLNEQFF. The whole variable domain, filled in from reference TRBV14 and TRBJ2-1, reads EAGVTQFPSHSVIEKGQTVTLRCDPISGHDNLYWYRRVMGKEIKFLLHFVKESKQDESGMPNNRFLAERTGGTYSTLKVQPAELEDSGVYFCASSQLALAGGLNEQFFGPGTRLTVL.

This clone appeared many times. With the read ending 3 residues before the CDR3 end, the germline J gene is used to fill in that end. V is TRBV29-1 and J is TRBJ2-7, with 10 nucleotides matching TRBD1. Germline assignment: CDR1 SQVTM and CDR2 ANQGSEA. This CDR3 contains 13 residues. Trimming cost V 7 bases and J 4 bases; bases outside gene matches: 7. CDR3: CSASGTGVYEQYF. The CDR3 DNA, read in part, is TGCAGCGCTTCCGGGACAGGGGTATACGAG.

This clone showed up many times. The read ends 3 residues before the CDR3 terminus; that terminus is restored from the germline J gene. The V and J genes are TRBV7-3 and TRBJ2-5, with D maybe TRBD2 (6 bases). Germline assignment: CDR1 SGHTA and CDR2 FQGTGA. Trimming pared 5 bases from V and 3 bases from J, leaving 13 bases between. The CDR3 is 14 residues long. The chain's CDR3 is CASSRSAGKETQYF. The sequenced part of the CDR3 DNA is TGTGCCAGCAGCCGATCGGCGGGAAAAGAGACC. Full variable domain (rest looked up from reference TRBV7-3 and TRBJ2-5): GAGVSQTPSNKVTEKGKYVELRCDPISGHTALYWYRQSLGQGPEFLIYFQGTGAADDSGLPNDRFFAVRPEGSVSTLKIQRTERGDSAVYLCASSRSAGKETQYFGPGTRLLVL.

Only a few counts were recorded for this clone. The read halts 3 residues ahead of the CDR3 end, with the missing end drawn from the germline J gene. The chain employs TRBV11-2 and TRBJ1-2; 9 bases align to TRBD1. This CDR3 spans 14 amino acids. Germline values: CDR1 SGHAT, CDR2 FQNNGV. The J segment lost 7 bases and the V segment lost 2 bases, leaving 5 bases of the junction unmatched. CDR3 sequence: CASSLSQGAFGYTF. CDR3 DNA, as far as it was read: TGTGCCAGCAGCTTATCACAGGGGGCTTTTGGC.

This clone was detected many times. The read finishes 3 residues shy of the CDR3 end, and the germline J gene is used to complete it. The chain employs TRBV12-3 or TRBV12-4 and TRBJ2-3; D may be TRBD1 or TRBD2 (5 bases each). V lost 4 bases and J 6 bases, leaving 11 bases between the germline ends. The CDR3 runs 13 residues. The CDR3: CASSWGRRDTQYF. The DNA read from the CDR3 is TGTGCCAGCAGTTGGGGCAGGAGGGATACG.

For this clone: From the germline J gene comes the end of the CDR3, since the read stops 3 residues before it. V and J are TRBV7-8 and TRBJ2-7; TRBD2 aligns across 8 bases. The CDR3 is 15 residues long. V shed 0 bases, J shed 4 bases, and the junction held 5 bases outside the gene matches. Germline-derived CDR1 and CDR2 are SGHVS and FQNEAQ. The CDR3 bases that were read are TGTGCCAGCAGCTTAGCTACGGGGGGGCCATACGAG. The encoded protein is CASSLATGGPYE. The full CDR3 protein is CASSLATGGPYEQYF.

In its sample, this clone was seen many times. CDR3 amino acids: CASSSQGAGGYTF. CDR3 bases read: TGTGCCAGCAGTTCACAGGGGGCAGGTGGC. The genes are TRBV7-2 and TRBJ1-2; TRBD1 matches at 9 bases. Read data end 3 residues before the CDR3 end; the end is taken from the germline J gene. The CDR3 length is 13 residues. Germline V gene sequence: CDR1 SGHTA, CDR2 FQGNSA. The trim removed 6 bases at V and 7 bases at J, leaving 6 bases unmatched.

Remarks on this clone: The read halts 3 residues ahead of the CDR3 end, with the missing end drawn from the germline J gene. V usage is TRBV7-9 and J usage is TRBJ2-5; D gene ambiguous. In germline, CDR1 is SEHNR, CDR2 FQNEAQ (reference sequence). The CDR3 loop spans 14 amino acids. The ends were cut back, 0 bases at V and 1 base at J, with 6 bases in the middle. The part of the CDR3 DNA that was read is TGTGCCAGCAGCTTAGCGGGCTTCCAAGAGACC. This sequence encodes CASSLAGFQET. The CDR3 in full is CASSLAGFQETQYF.

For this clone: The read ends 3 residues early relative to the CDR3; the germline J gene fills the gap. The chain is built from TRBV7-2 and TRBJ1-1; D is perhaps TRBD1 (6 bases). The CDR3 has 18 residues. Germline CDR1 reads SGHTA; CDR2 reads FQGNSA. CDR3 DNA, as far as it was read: TGTGCAAGTCGCTTAGCGACGGCGAGGGGGACGGTGAACACTGAA. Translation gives CASRLATARGTVNTE. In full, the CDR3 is CASRLATARGTVNTEAFF.

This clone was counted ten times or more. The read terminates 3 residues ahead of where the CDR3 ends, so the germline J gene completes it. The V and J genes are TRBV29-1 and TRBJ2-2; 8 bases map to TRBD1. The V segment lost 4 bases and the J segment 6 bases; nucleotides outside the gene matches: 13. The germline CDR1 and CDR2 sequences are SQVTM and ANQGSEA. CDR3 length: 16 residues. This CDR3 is CSVVYPDRGDAGELFF. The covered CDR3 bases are TGCAGCGTTGTATATCCCGACAGGGGTGACGCCGGGGAG.

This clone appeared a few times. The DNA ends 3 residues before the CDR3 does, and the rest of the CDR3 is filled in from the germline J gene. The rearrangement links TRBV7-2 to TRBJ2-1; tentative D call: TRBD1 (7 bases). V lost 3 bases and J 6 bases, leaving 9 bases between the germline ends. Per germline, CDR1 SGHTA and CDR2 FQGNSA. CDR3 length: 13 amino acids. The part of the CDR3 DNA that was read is TGTGCCAGCAGCTTCCAGGGGGGCAATGAG. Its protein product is CASSFQGGNE. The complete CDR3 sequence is CASSFQGGNEQFF.

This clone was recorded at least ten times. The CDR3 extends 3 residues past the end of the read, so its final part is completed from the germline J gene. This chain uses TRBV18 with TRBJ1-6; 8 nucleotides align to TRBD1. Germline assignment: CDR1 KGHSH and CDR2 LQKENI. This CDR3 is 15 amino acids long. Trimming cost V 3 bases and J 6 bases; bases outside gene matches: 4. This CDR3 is CASSPGRGLNSPLHF. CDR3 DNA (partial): TGTGCCAGCTCACCGGGCAGGGGGCTTAATTCACCC.